The 23 T cell receptor beta chains given below trace back to one sample, sequenced in a study of cytomegalovirus exposure and HLA in healthy donors. A multiplex PCR was run with 60 Vbeta primers and 13 Jbeta primers. Sequencing used immunoSEQ multiplex PCR; TCRdb keeps in-frame clones, though not all of them. This table holds 240,000 or so clones, 82% found once. Sample: PBMCs. These receptors were collected from a woman aged 40 to 55 in good health and CMV-seropositive.

The genes are TRBV15 and TRBJ2-5; D is undetermined. CDR1 LNHNV and CDR2 YYDKDF come from the germline V gene (reference sequence). The CDR3 spans 11 residues. Trimming pared 8 bases from V and 2 bases from J, leaving 6 bases between. CDR3 sequence: CATQSQETQYF. The CDR3 coding sequence is TGTGCCACCCAGTCACAAGAGACCCAGTACTTC.

The genes are TRBV5-1 and TRBJ2-2, with 9 positions matching TRBD1. CDR1 is SGHRS and CDR2 is YFSETQ in the germline V gene. J lost 7 bases, V lost 3 bases, and 10 bases had no gene match. The CDR3 sequence is 16 residues long. The CDR3 nucleotides are TGCGCCAGCAGCTCCACAGGGGGCGAGCGTGGCGGGGAGCTGTTTTTT. Translating gives CASSSTGGERGGELFF.

V gene TRBV29-1 combines with J gene TRBJ2-2, with a tentative D call TRBD1 (6 bases). Trimming removed 7 bases from V and 2 bases from J, with 17 bases in between. The CDR3 runs to 15 residues. Germline lookup yields CDR1 SQVTM and CDR2 ANQGSEA. The CDR3 coding sequence is TGCAGCGCCGTTGTGGGGGCCCTAAACACCGGGGAGCTGTTTTTT. The encoded protein is CSAVVGALNTGELFF.

The V gene is TRBV5-4, the J gene TRBJ2-1, with 8 bases that match TRBD2. CDR3 length equals 16 residues. Germline CDR1 SGHNT, CDR2 YYREEE (reference sequence). The junction had 6 bases not matched to a gene; V was cut back by 0 bases and J by 4 bases. The CDR3 loop reads CASSLGAGVSYNEQFF. The CDR3 coding sequence is TGTGCCAGCAGCTTGGGAGCGGGAGTTAGTTACAATGAGCAGTTCTTC.

The chain employs TRBV30 and TRBJ2-2; no reliable D call. CDR1 GTSNPN and CDR2 SVGIG come from the germline V gene (reference sequence). V lost 2 bases, J lost 5 bases, and 12 bases lay in between. CDR3 length: 14 amino acids. The chain's CDR3 is CAWSSGSRTGELFF. The CDR3 DNA reads TGTGCCTGGAGTAGTGGGTCGCGGACCGGGGAGCTGTTTTTT.

The CDR3 here is CSVATGGRYEQYF. Here the CDR3 DNA reads TGCAGCGTCGCGACAGGGGGCCGGTACGAGCAGTACTTC. The chain uses TRBV29-1 and TRBJ2-7, with 10 bases aligning to TRBD1. The CDR3 totals 13 residues. Unmatched junction bases numbered 6, after V lost 6 bases and J lost 4 bases. Germline CDR1 is SQVTM and CDR2 is ANQGSEA.

This clone was counted a few times. The rearrangement links TRBV27 to TRBJ2-7; the D gene is possibly TRBD2 (6 bases). The CDR3 runs 14 residues. Germline values: CDR1 MNHEY, CDR2 SMNVEV (reference sequence). Between the trimmed V and J ends, which lost 3 bases and 3 bases, there was a span of 12 bases. The CDR3 loop reads CASSLGRGGYEQYF. CDR3 bases: TGTGCCAGCAGTTTGGGCCGGGGAGGCTACGAGCAGTACTTC.

The CDR3 sequence is CASSLGQGDQETQYF. The CDR3 nucleotides read TGTGCCAGCTCACTAGGACAGGGCGACCAAGAGACCCAGTACTTC. This chain links TRBV18 with TRBJ2-5; 8 bases map to TRBD1. The junction had 4 bases not matched to a gene; V was cut back by 4 bases and J by 0 bases. This CDR3 has 15 residues. Germline loops: CDR1 KGHSH, CDR2 LQKENI.

This clone was counted a few times. The rearrangement joins TRBV6-5 to TRBJ2-1, with 10 bases fitting TRBD1. Germline V gene sequence: CDR1 MNHEY, CDR2 SVGAGI. With V trimmed by 5 bases and J by 9 bases, 4 bases remained unmatched. This CDR3 is built from 13 residues. The CDR3 spells CASSPGQGLEQFF. Written as DNA, the CDR3 is TGTGCCAGCAGTCCGGGACAGGGGCTTGAGCAGTTCTTC.

This chain joins TRBV7-9 and TRBJ1-1; 9 nucleotides line up with TRBD1. Germline assignment: CDR1 SEHNR and CDR2 FQNEAQ (reference sequence). With 5 bases clipped from V and 6 bases from J, the junction kept 1 base outside the gene matches. The CDR3 loop spans 12 amino acids. The DNA for the CDR3 is TGTGCCAGCAGCCGGACAGGGGCTGAAGCTTTCTTT. It translates to CASSRTGAEAFF.

The rearrangement links TRBV4-3 to TRBJ1-3; D is unresolved. Germline CDR1 LGHNA, CDR2 YSLEER. The germline V and J ends were trimmed by 0 bases and 2 bases, with 8 bases remaining between them. The CDR3 has 15 amino acids. CDR3 DNA: TGCGCCAGCAGCCAAGAGGAGGTCGCTGGAAACACCATATATTTT. It translates to CASSQEEVAGNTIYF.

J is TRBJ2-7 and V is TRBV7-9; 8 nucleotides match TRBD2. Germline V CDR1 and CDR2: SEHNR, FQNEAQ (reference sequence). Trimming removed 4 bases from V and 4 bases from J; junction bases left unmatched: 21. The CDR3 length is 19 residues. CDR3 sequence reads: CASSSYAGSAGVPLYEQYF. CDR3 nucleotides: TGTGCCAGCAGCTCCTATGCCGGGTCAGCGGGAGTCCCTCTGTACGAGCAGTACTTC.

The chain links TRBV11-2 to TRBJ1-2, with 7 bases aligning to TRBD1. CDR1 is SGHAT, CDR2 FQNNGV, per germline. The CDR3 totals 16 residues. Trimming cost V 5 bases and J 5 bases; bases outside gene matches: 14. CDR3 bases: TGTGCCAGCAGCCGAACCGGGACAGATTCTATGTATGGCTACACCTTC. This encodes CASSRTGTDSMYGYTF. Variable domain in full (rest from reference TRBV11-2 and TRBJ1-2): EAGVAQSPRYKIIEKRQSVAFWCNPISGHATLYWYQQILGQGPKLLIQFQNNGVVDDSQLPKDRFSAERLKGVDSTLKIQPAKLEDSAVYLCASSRTGTDSMYGYTFGSGTRLTVV.

The chain couples TRBV6-5 to TRBJ1-1, with TRBD1 matching over 9 bases. The CDR3 totals 14 residues. CDR1 and CDR2 (germline): MNHEY, SVGAGI. With 6 bases clipped from V and 7 bases from J, the junction kept 9 bases outside the gene matches. CDR3 in DNA: TGTGCCAGCAGGCTCCGGGACAGGGAAGGTGAAGCTTTCTTT. This gives the protein CASRLRDREGEAFF.

The V call is TRBV13, the J call TRBJ2-4, with D possibly being TRBD2 (6 bases). This CDR3 has 15 amino acids. Germline assignment: CDR1 PRHDT and CDR2 FYEKMQ (reference sequence). V lost 6 bases and J 7 bases, leaving 19 bases between the germline ends. CDR3 in DNA: TGTGCCAGCAGATCGGGAATGGAGGGGACGAACATTCAGTACTTC. Protein sequence: CASRSGMEGTNIQYF.

This clone occurred a few times. This chain uses TRBV30 with TRBJ1-6; the D is unclear. This CDR3 comprises 14 residues. Per germline, CDR1 GTSNPN and CDR2 SVGIG (reference sequence). V lost 0 bases, J lost 9 bases, and 12 bases lay in between. The CDR3 bases are TGTGCCTGGAGTGTAGATAGCATGGGTTCACCCCTCCACTTT. It specifies CAWSVDSMGSPLHF.

This clone was seen only once. The V and J genes are TRBV5-4 and TRBJ2-3; 9 nucleotides match TRBD1. J was trimmed by 6 bases and V by 4 bases; bases with no gene match: 9. Germline loops: CDR1 SGHNT, CDR2 YYREEE (reference sequence). The CDR3 runs to 15 residues. CDR3 DNA: TGTGCCAGCAGCCGTCCGGGGACAGGGTTGGATACGCAGTATTTT. Translation: CASSRPGTGLDTQYF.

This rearrangement joins TRBV19 to TRBJ1-2; TRBD1 aligns across 7 bases. The length of the CDR3 is 15 residues. Germline-derived CDR1 and CDR2 are LNHDA and SQIVND (reference sequence). Trimming cost V 6 bases and J 2 bases; bases outside gene matches: 9. The CDR3 protein is CASSTLGTANYGYTF. As DNA, the CDR3 is TGTGCCAGTAGCACCCTTGGGACAGCAAACTATGGCTACACCTTC.

This chain uses TRBV5-1 with TRBJ2-7, with a tentative D call TRBD1 (5 bases). Germline V CDR1 and CDR2: SGHRS, YFSETQ. The CDR3 has 15 residues. Between the trimmed V and J ends, which lost 6 bases and 6 bases, there was a span of 22 bases. DNA for the CDR3: TGCGCCAGCAATCAAATCTCGGACACCTCTAGCGAGCAGTACTTC. It specifies CASNQISDTSSEQYF.

The V call is TRBV2, the J call TRBJ1-1; TRBD1 aligns across 7 bases. The CDR3 sequence is 12 residues long. The ends lost 6 bases at V and 4 bases at J; junction bases unmatched: 2. Germline lookup yields CDR1 SNHLY and CDR2 FYNNEI. The CDR3 coding sequence is TGTGCCAGCAGGAGGACAGGCACTGAAGCTTTCTTT. The encoded protein is CASRRTGTEAFF.

This chain connects TRBV5-4 to TRBJ1-2, with D possibly being TRBD1 (6 bases). The CDR3 totals 15 residues. Germline-derived CDR1 and CDR2 are SGHNT and YYREEE (reference sequence). V dropped 4 bases and J dropped 0 bases, with 13 bases sitting between them. In DNA form, the CDR3 reads TGTGCCAGCAGCCCTCGGGGGGCCGCTAACTATGGCTACACCTTC. This codes for CASSPRGAANYGYTF.

This chain connects TRBV7-9 to TRBJ1-1; the match to TRBD1 covers 8 bases. The CDR3 spans 13 residues. From germline, CDR1 is SEHNR and CDR2 FQNEAQ (reference sequence). V trimming: 5 bases; J trimming: 3 bases; junction bases outside the gene matches: 2. The CDR3 reads CASSVGQDTEAFF. The DNA for the CDR3 is TGTGCCAGCAGCGTGGGACAGGACACTGAAGCTTTCTTT.

The chain links TRBV5-4 to TRBJ2-5; 7 bases agree with TRBD1. V shed 4 bases, J shed 5 bases, and the junction held 14 bases outside the gene matches. CDR1 SGHNT and CDR2 YYREEE come from the germline V gene (reference sequence). The CDR3 has 16 residues. CDR3 bases: TGTGCCAGCAGCCGTCAAAGGGACAGAGGCGACGAGACCCAGTACTTC. This encodes CASSRQRDRGDETQYF.